This T cell receptor beta chain comes out of a study of blood T cell repertoires in COVID-19. At the level of the study: Samples taken during acute and convalescent COVID-19 were collected in the United States, Italy and Spain. PBMCs, B-cell-depleted T cells, or T cells were the source of the cDNA or gDNA that made up the material.

CDR3 length: 15 residues. From germline, CDR1 is SGHTA and CDR2 FQGNSA. Trimming cost V 5 bases and J 2 bases, with 12 bases left between them. In the authors' workflow: Counts of nucleated cells, estimated from reference gene primer amplification, were obtained. Profiled with immunoSEQ multiplex PCR; TCRdb holds only in-frame clones, not every one. That table furnishes V, J and clone size, whereas the DNA furnished D and trimming. In the table there are hundreds of thousands of clones, about nine tenths of which are singletons. The Seattle patients, enrolled during active infection, were followed longitudinally.

This TCR was sampled from a woman between 25 and 40 years old with COVID-19, enrolled during active disease. The chain recombines TRBV7-2 with TRBJ2-2; weak D call: TRBD2 (6 bases). Sequencing was done on a sample of peripheral blood. The CDR3 DNA reads TGTGCCAGCAGCCCGGGACTTGCAAACACCGGGGAGCTGTTTTTT. Its protein product is CASSPGLANTGELFF.